This T cell receptor (beta chain) came from a study of OX40 agonist ivuxolimab in advanced cancers. Study-level points and caveats: There was clonal expansion of CD4+ and CD8+ blood T cells by week 6 at 0.1 to 3.0 mg/kg.

The CDR3 runs to 14 residues. The germline V gene encodes CDR1 GTSNPN and CDR2 SVGIG (reference sequence). V was clipped by 3 bases and J by 9 bases; unmatched bases: 13. Within the sample, this clone is medium-sized. Its specificity is unknown. This table comes from immunoSEQ multiplex PCR, and its TCRdb copy is limited to in-frame clones, with some not included. The sample consists of more than 9,000 clones, nearly 80% of them appearing once. The chain couples TRBV30 to TRBJ1-2; 7 bases agree with TRBD1. The TCR was taken from an adult with an advanced solid tumor such as melanoma, head and neck, liver or kidney cancer. The source material was CD4+ or CD8+ T cells sorted from blood, sampled in a trial of the OX40 agonist ivuxolimab. DNA of the CDR3: TGTGCCTGGAGAGCGGACAGGCCCGATCTAAGCTACACCTTC. Translation gives CAWRADRPDLSYTF.